This T cell receptor beta chain was recorded in a study of cytomegalovirus exposure and HLA in healthy donors. There are 14 residues in the CDR3. V was shortened by 6 bases and J by 8 bases, with 19 bases between the two germline ends. The germline gives CDR1 MNHEY, CDR2 SMNVEV (reference sequence). The table lists this clone with a few counts. Vbeta (60) and Jbeta (13) primers were used in the PCR. Clones were sequenced by immunoSEQ multiplex PCR, and TCRdb holds only the in-frame ones, with some missing. The repertoire has about 130,000 clones, roughly 71% of them found once; the top ten carry about 1.5%.

This clonotype originated in a woman between 40 and 50 years old in good health and CMV-seronegative. The chain has TRBV27 and TRBJ1-2, with a weak D call TRBD1 (6 bases). What was sequenced was PBMCs. The CDR3 region is CASSNQGNLGGYTF. Written as DNA, the CDR3 is TGTGCCAGCAGCAACCAGGGGAATTTGGGAGGCTACACCTTC.